Listed below are T cell receptor beta chains from one sample, sequenced in a study of blood T cell repertoires in COVID-19. Measured with immunoSEQ multiplex PCR; TCRdb has only the in-frame clones, and not every one. The sample has approximately 160,000 clones; about 84% are singletons. Source material: PBMCs or T cells enriched from blood (not recorded which). The receptors were sampled from a man aged 35-49 years who had recovered from COVID-19. The CDR3 runs from the conserved cysteine through the conserved F or W. The order of the fields is J gene, V gene, CDR3 protein.

TRBJ2-1,TRBV24-1,CATSVTGTSGRQFF
TRBJ2-1,TRBV7-9,CASSLDGSEQFF
TRBJ1-2,TRBV13,CASSLGLRGGYTF
TRBJ2-3,TRBV14,CASSQLGGHTDTQYF
TRBJ2-5,TRBV27,CASSMYSGGARETQYF
TRBJ2-5,TRBV20-1,CSASQSGGARETQYF
TRBJ2-7,TRBV3-1/TRBV3-2,CASSPTGTGGIYEQYF
TRBJ2-6,TRBV24-1,CATSDPDSGANVLTF
TRBJ1-2,TRBV3-1/TRBV3-2,CASSQGQGGYTF
TRBJ2-1,TRBV5-4,CASSPGRDRGLKTYNEQFF
TRBJ1-1,TRBV2,CASNLGGQGGPNTEAFF
TRBJ1-4,TRBV5-4,CASSPQGEDNEKLFF